The 19 T cell receptor beta chains below come from one sample, sequenced in a study of blood T cell repertoires in COVID-19. Method: immunoSEQ multiplex PCR; TCRdb's copy keeps in-frame clones and lacks some. The data show about 130,000 clones, 74% seen once. Input material: peripheral blood. The receptor source for this set is an elderly man with COVID-19, enrolled during active disease.

The chain is built from TRBV4-1 and TRBJ1-2; D gene uncertain. This CDR3 has 13 residues. Germline V gene sequence: CDR1 MGHRA, CDR2 YSYEKL. V shed 1 base and J shed 2 bases, with 5 bases lying between them. CDR3 coding DNA: TGCGCCAGCAGCCAAGCCATGAACTATGGCTACACCTTC. It encodes CASSQAMNYGYTF.

The chain recombines TRBV19 with TRBJ1-5; 7 positions agree with TRBD1. The CDR3 has 14 amino acids. V was pared by 4 bases and J by 4 bases, with 4 bases of the junction left unmatched. The germline gives CDR1 LNHDA, CDR2 SQIVND (reference sequence). This CDR3 is CASSRDSLNQPQHF. Written as DNA, the CDR3 is TGTGCCAGTAGTAGGGACAGCTTAAATCAGCCCCAGCATTTT.

The J gene is TRBJ2-1, the V gene TRBV12-5, with 9 bases identical to TRBD2. Germline-derived CDR1 and CDR2 are LGHNT and FRNRAP. There are 16 residues in the CDR3. Germline trimming cut 4 bases from V and 4 bases from J; bases unmatched to any gene: 8. The CDR3 nucleotides read TGTGCTAGTGGTTCGGGACTAGCCCCCAGGTACAATGAGCAGTTCTTC. Translation: CASGSGLAPRYNEQFF.

The rearrangement links TRBV9 to TRBJ2-3; D remains ambiguous. Germline-derived CDR1 and CDR2 are SGDLS and YYNGEE. V was cut by 1 base and J by 3 bases, with 12 bases left in between. CDR3 length equals 15 residues. The CDR3 region is CASSVMSSTTDTQYF. Here the CDR3 DNA reads TGTGCCAGCAGCGTAATGTCTAGTACTACAGATACGCAGTATTTT.

This clone was counted once. The rearrangement joins TRBV19 to TRBJ2-7; possibly TRBD2 for D (6 bases). Germline-derived CDR1 and CDR2 are LNHDA and SQIVND (reference sequence). This CDR3 spans 13 amino acids. Trimming stripped 6 bases from V and 9 bases from J, with 18 bases between. The CDR3 region has the DNA TGTGCCAGTAGCCCGGTCGGGGGTCGGTGGCAGTACTTC. It is translated as CASSPVGGRWQYF. The full variable domain, with the rest looked up from reference TRBV19 and TRBJ2-7, is DGGITQSPKYLFRKEGQNVTLSCEQNLNHDAMYWYRQDPGQGLRLIYYSQIVNDFQKGDIAEGYSVSREKKESFPLTVTSAQKNPTAFYLCASSPVGGRWQYFGPGTRLTVT.

The chain links TRBV29-1 to TRBJ1-2; 7 bases map to TRBD1. This CDR3 has 13 amino acids. V trimming: 4 bases; J trimming: 2 bases; junction bases outside the gene matches: 4. Germline V CDR1 and CDR2: SQVTM, ANQGSEA. CDR3 DNA: TGCAGCGTTGTGAGGGGGCGAAACTATGGCTACACCTTC. Amino acids: CSVVRGRNYGYTF.

This clone was detected only once. This sequence joins TRBV11-2 and TRBJ1-2; D is unresolved. The CDR3 has 13 residues. Looked up from germline, CDR1 is SGHAT and CDR2 is FQNNGV. V lost 3 bases and J 6 bases, leaving 11 bases between the germline ends. The CDR3 DNA is TGTGCCAGCAGCTTGACACTCGGGGATGGCTACACCTTC. Residues: CASSLTLGDGYTF.

This rearrangement joins TRBV3-1 (or the pseudogene TRBV3-2) to TRBJ1-2, with D perhaps matching TRBD1 (5 bases). CDR3 size: 13 residues. From germline, CDR1 is LGHDT and CDR2 YNNKEL (reference sequence). V was clipped by 4 bases and J by 6 bases, with 12 bases between them. The CDR3 here is CASSPTGGNGYTF. CDR3 nucleotides: TGTGCCAGCAGCCCTACGGGGGGTAATGGCTACACCTTC.

This chain joins TRBV19 and TRBJ2-2; 9 nucleotides line up with TRBD1. CDR1 LNHDA and CDR2 SQIVND come from the germline V gene (reference sequence). With V trimmed by 5 bases and J by 5 bases, 12 bases remained unmatched. CDR3 length equals 17 residues. This chain's CDR3 is CASSFVGPGQGTGELFF. Here the CDR3 DNA reads TGTGCCAGTAGTTTCGTAGGTCCCGGACAGGGGACCGGGGAGCTGTTTTTT.

This chain connects TRBV29-1 to TRBJ1-5; unclear D gene. CDR3 length equals 14 residues. V shed 5 bases and J shed 2 bases, with 13 bases lying between them. CDR1 and CDR2 from the germline V gene are SQVTM and ANQGSEA. DNA for the CDR3: TGCAGCGTTTCTCTAGGAGGTGGCAATCAGCCCCAGCATTTT. As protein: CSVSLGGGNQPQHF. Looking up the rest from reference TRBV29-1 and TRBJ1-5 gives the full variable domain: SAVISQKPSRDICQRGTSLTIQCQVDSQVTMMFWYRQQPGQSLTLIATANQGSEATYESGFVIDKFPISRPNLTFSTLTVSNMSPEDSSIYLCSVSLGGGNQPQHFGDGTRLSIL.

The genes are TRBV7-8 and TRBJ1-4; D possibly corresponds to TRBD1 (6 bases). Deletions cut 3 bases from V and 3 bases from J, with 14 bases between. There are 16 residues in the CDR3. Germline loops: CDR1 SGHVS, CDR2 FQNEAQ. CDR3 sequence (DNA): TGTGCCAGCAGCTTGGGCAGGGGAGGGGCTAATGAAAAACTGTTTTTT. Amino acids: CASSLGRGGANEKLFF.

The rearrangement links TRBV5-6 to TRBJ1-1; 10 bases are shared with TRBD1. Looked up from germline, CDR1 is SGHDT and CDR2 is YYEEEE. The V and J ends lost 4 bases and 6 bases, in that order; junction bases with no gene match: 3. The CDR3 spans 13 residues. CDR3 sequence (DNA): TGTGCCAGCAGCAAAGGACAGGGGGCTGAAGCTTTCTTT. It is translated as CASSKGQGAEAFF.

This clone was seen more than once but under ten times. The chain employs TRBV2 and TRBJ2-2; D is ambiguous. Trimming left V 1 base short and J 3 bases short, with 6 bases between. Germline V gene lookup returns CDR1 SNHLY and CDR2 FYNNEI. This CDR3 contains 14 residues. The CDR3 nucleotides read TGTGCCAGCAGTGAAGAGAGTTACACCGGGGAGCTGTTTTTT. This gives the protein CASSEESYTGELFF.

The gene calls are TRBV14 and TRBJ2-3, with TRBD2 identical over 8 bases. V lost 1 base and J lost 6; bases outside the gene matches: 21. CDR1 and CDR2 from the germline V gene are SGHDN and FVKESK. The CDR3 extends over 20 amino acids. The CDR3 DNA is TGTGCCAGCAGCCAAGGCCTAAAGAGTGGTCGAACTAGCGGCGGGGATACGCAGTATTTT. Translated, it gives CASSQGLKSGRTSGGDTQYF. Complete variable domain (other parts from reference TRBV14 and TRBJ2-3): EAGVTQFPSHSVIEKGQTVTLRCDPISGHDNLYWYRRVMGKEIKFLLHFVKESKQDESGMPNNRFLAERTGGTYSTLKVQPAELEDSGVYFCASSQGLKSGRTSGGDTQYFGPGTRLTVL.

The genes are TRBV5-6 and TRBJ1-2, with TRBD1 as a possible D gene (6 bases). CDR1 SGHDT and CDR2 YYEEEE come from the germline V gene. The CDR3 sequence is 15 residues long. Trimming took 2 bases from V and 3 from J, leaving 14 bases between them. The CDR3 region is CASSFQGNSYYGYTF. CDR3 DNA: TGTGCCAGCAGCTTTCAGGGGAATAGTTACTATGGCTACACCTTC.

The chain has TRBV4-2 and TRBJ2-3; 11 positions match TRBD2. CDR1 LGHNA and CDR2 YNFKEQ come from the germline V gene. J was trimmed by 6 bases and V by 1 base; bases with no gene match: 9. This CDR3 has 17 amino acids. CDR3 bases: TGTGCCAGCAGCCAAGGTCTAGCGGGGGGAAGTCGGGATACGCAGTATTTT. Amino acid sequence: CASSQGLAGGSRDTQYF.

This chain's CDR3 is CASSQDWGQGSEQYF. The CDR3 nucleotides are TGTGCCAGCAGCCAAGATTGGGGACAGGGTTCCGAGCAGTACTTC. This rearrangement joins TRBV3-1 (or the pseudogene TRBV3-2) to TRBJ2-7; 9 positions agree with TRBD1. CDR1 is LGHDT, CDR2 YNNKEL, per germline (reference sequence). V lost 0 bases to trimming and J lost 6 bases; unmatched junction nucleotides: 6. The CDR3 has 15 residues.

Only a few counts were recorded for this clone. The chain couples TRBV5-1 to TRBJ1-5; 7 bases fit TRBD1. The V gene's germline CDR1 is SGHRS and CDR2 YFSETQ. The V segment lost 0 bases and the J segment 3 bases; nucleotides outside the gene matches: 3. This CDR3 has 15 amino acids. The chain's CDR3 is CASSLGTGYNQPQHF. CDR3 in DNA: TGCGCCAGCAGCTTGGGGACAGGCTACAATCAGCCCCAGCATTTT.

This chain joins TRBV7-3 and TRBJ2-1, with a possible D match to TRBD2 (5 bases). Between the trimmed V and J ends, which lost 3 bases and 0 bases, there was a span of 12 bases. CDR3 length: 16 amino acids. Per the germline V gene, CDR1 is SGHTA and CDR2 is FQGTGA. CDR3 in amino acids: CASSFSADSSYNEQFF. CDR3 sequence (DNA): TGTGCCAGCAGCTTCTCAGCGGATAGCTCCTACAATGAGCAGTTCTTC. Variable domain in full (rest from reference TRBV7-3 and TRBJ2-1): GAGVSQTPSNKVTEKGKYVELRCDPISGHTALYWYRQSLGQGPEFLIYFQGTGAADDSGLPNDRFFAVRPEGSVSTLKIQRTERGDSAVYLCASSFSADSSYNEQFFGPGTRLTVL.